These 19 T cell receptor beta chains originate from one sample sequenced in a study of T cells in localized non-small cell lung cancer. The repertoire was sequenced with immunoSEQ multiplex PCR; TCRdb's copy has only in-frame clones and lacks some. The sample lists 60,000 to 65,000 clones, roughly 90% occurring once. The sequencing here drew on peripheral blood, taken before any cancer treatment. The receptor set was obtained from a woman aged 35 to 75 with stage I lung adenocarcinoma.

This clone was detected once. This chain links TRBV2 with TRBJ2-7, with 7 bases matching TRBD1. Germline values: CDR1 SNHLY, CDR2 FYNNEI. The CDR3 is 13 residues long. J was trimmed by 2 bases and V by 10 bases; bases with no gene match: 8. This CDR3 reads CATSGQSAYEQYF. CDR3 bases: TGTGCCACCTCGGGACAGTCGGCCTACGAGCAGTACTTC.

This chain uses TRBV11-3 with TRBJ2-3; the D gene is possibly TRBD2 (5 bases). This CDR3 is built from 13 residues. V was shortened by 3 bases and J by 4 bases, with 8 bases between the two germline ends. Germline loops: CDR1 SGHNT, CDR2 YENEEA. The CDR3 region is CASSLEVADTQYF. The DNA for the CDR3 is TGTGCCAGCAGCTTGGAGGTAGCAGATACGCAGTATTTT.

This rearrangement joins TRBV6-5 to TRBJ1-6; D is uncertain. The ends were cut back, 4 bases at V and 0 bases at J, with 7 bases in the middle. There are 15 residues in the CDR3. Germline CDR1 MNHEY, CDR2 SVGAGI. The CDR3 DNA follows: TGTGCCAGCAGTTCAGCTAGCTCCTATAATTCACCCCTCCACTTT. This gives the protein CASSSASSYNSPLHF.

The V call is TRBV2, the J call TRBJ1-5; D not resolved. Trimming cost V 7 bases and J 0 bases, with 7 bases left between them. The CDR3 covers 13 residues. Germline CDR1 is SNHLY and CDR2 is FYNNEI. The CDR3 protein is CASKADSNQPQHF. For the CDR3, the DNA is TGTGCCAGCAAGGCAGATAGCAATCAGCCCCAGCATTTT.

The J gene is TRBJ1-2, the V gene TRBV7-9, with no clear D. This CDR3 spans 17 amino acids. Deletions cut 6 bases from V and 0 bases from J, with 20 bases between. From germline, CDR1 is SEHNR and CDR2 FQNEAQ (reference sequence). CDR3 sequence: CASSSKASHAANYGYTF. CDR3 nucleotides: TGTGCCAGCAGTTCGAAGGCGTCCCACGCCGCTAACTATGGCTACACCTTC.

The chain combines TRBV14 with TRBJ1-1, with a possible D match to TRBD1 (5 bases). Trimming took off 0 bases at V and 4 bases at J, with 12 bases between the two ends. CDR1 is SGHDN and CDR2 is FVKESK in the germline V gene. This CDR3 region has 15 residues. The CDR3 nucleotides read TGTGCCAGCAGCCAAGATCTCGGACAAATCACTGAAGCTTTCTTT. As protein: CASSQDLGQITEAFF.

V gene TRBV30 combines with J gene TRBJ2-2; no firm D call. V shed 3 bases and J shed 1 base, with 9 bases lying between them. Germline V lookup: CDR1 GTSNPN, CDR2 SVGIG (reference sequence). The CDR3 loop spans 14 amino acids. The CDR3 spells CAWRRAGNTGELFF. The CDR3 bases are TGTGCCTGGAGACGGGCAGGGAACACCGGGGAGCTGTTTTTT.

The chain combines TRBV7-8 with TRBJ1-1; D is perhaps TRBD1 (5 bases). V gave up 3 bases and J gave up 3 bases, with 11 bases separating them. Germline V gene data show CDR1 as SGHVS and CDR2 as FQNEAQ. The CDR3 has 14 amino acids. CDR3 region: CASSFGGRDTEAFF. Here the CDR3 DNA reads TGTGCCAGCAGCTTCGGGGGGAGGGACACTGAAGCTTTCTTT. The complete variable domain, with remaining parts taken from reference TRBV7-8 and TRBJ1-1, reads GAGVSQSPRYKVAKRGQDVALRCDPISGHVSLFWYQQALGQGPEFLTYFQNEAQLDKSGLPSDRFFAERPEGSVSTLKIQRTQQEDSAVYLCASSFGGRDTEAFFGQGTRLTVV.

This chain links TRBV5-8 with TRBJ1-2, with D possibly matching TRBD1 (5 bases). V gave up 0 bases and J gave up 8 bases, with 11 bases separating them. The CDR3 is 13 residues long. The germline V gene encodes CDR1 SGHTS and CDR2 YDEGEE. The CDR3 loop is CASSLVRGGGYTF. DNA for the CDR3: TGTGCCAGCAGCTTGGTTAGGGGAGGCGGCTACACCTTC.

V gene TRBV18 combines with J gene TRBJ1-2; D not certain. V gave up 3 bases and J gave up 3 bases, with 11 bases separating them. The CDR3 runs 14 residues. Germline CDR1 reads KGHSH; CDR2 reads LQKENI. The CDR3 spells CASSPLEGDYGYTF. The CDR3, as DNA: TGTGCCAGCTCACCCCTGGAAGGCGACTATGGCTACACCTTC.

The chain has TRBV30 and TRBJ2-1; the match to TRBD2 covers 7 bases. The CDR3 length is 14 residues. Germline values: CDR1 GTSNPN, CDR2 SVGIG (reference sequence). The ends lost 1 base at V and 5 bases at J; junction bases unmatched: 5. DNA of the CDR3: TGTGCCTGGAGTGGGCTAGCGGTGGACAATGAGCAGTTCTTC. Its translation is CAWSGLAVDNEQFF.

The rearrangement joins TRBV19 to TRBJ1-5, with a tentative D call TRBD1 (5 bases). This CDR3 contains 16 residues. V was clipped by 2 bases and J by 0 bases, with 11 bases between them. Germline V gene sequence: CDR1 LNHDA, CDR2 SQIVND (reference sequence). The CDR3 DNA follows: TGTGCCAGTAGTATAAGTGACAGTTATAGCAATCAGCCCCAGCATTTT. Translating gives CASSISDSYSNQPQHF. The full variable domain, in which reference TRBV19 and TRBJ1-5 provide the parts outside the CDR3, is DGGITQSPKYLFRKEGQNVTLSCEQNLNHDAMYWYRQDPGQGLRLIYYSQIVNDFQKGDIAEGYSVSREKKESFPLTVTSAQKNPTAFYLCASSISDSYSNQPQHFGDGTRLSIL.

The chain has TRBV6-5 and TRBJ2-1, with no clear D. The CDR3 runs 14 residues. Trimming stripped 0 bases from V and 5 bases from J, with 8 bases between. The germline V gene encodes CDR1 MNHEY and CDR2 SVGAGI. CDR3 DNA sequence: TGTGCCAGCAGTTACTCTAGTTCCGACAATGAGCAGTTCTTC. Translated, it gives CASSYSSSDNEQFF.

The V call is TRBV6-6, the J call TRBJ1-1; 7 positions agree with TRBD1. CDR1 is MNHNY, CDR2 SVGAGI, per germline (reference sequence). This CDR3 comprises 14 residues. Trimming removed 2 bases from V and 2 bases from J; junction bases left unmatched: 2. The CDR3 is CASSYDRVNTEAFF. The CDR3 DNA reads TGTGCCAGCAGTTACGACAGGGTTAACACTGAAGCTTTCTTT.

This chain uses TRBV7-2 with TRBJ2-1, with 15 bases aligning to TRBD2. CDR1 and CDR2 from the germline V gene are SGHTA and FQGNSA. Trimming removed 3 bases from V and 10 bases from J; junction bases left unmatched: 4. The CDR3 runs to 15 residues. CDR3 sequence reads: CASSFAGTSGGEQFF. Here the CDR3 DNA reads TGTGCCAGCAGCTTCGCCGGGACTAGCGGGGGGGAGCAGTTCTTC. The variable domain in full, with the rest retrieved from reference TRBV7-2 and TRBJ2-1, is GAGVSQSPSNKVTEKGKDVELRCDPISGHTALYWYRQSLGQGLEFLIYFQGNSAPDKSGLPSDRFSAERTGGSVSTLTIQRTQQEDSAVYLCASSFAGTSGGEQFFGPGTRLTVL.

The chain carries TRBV28 and TRBJ1-1; D uncertain. This CDR3 contains 14 residues. Germline CDR1 is MDHEN and CDR2 is SYDVKM. The germline V and J ends were trimmed by 8 bases and 0 bases, with 13 bases remaining between them. DNA of the CDR3: TGTGCCAGCCAATCCGGGCAGATGAACACTGAAGCTTTCTTT. The encoded protein is CASQSGQMNTEAFF.

This chain uses TRBV30 with TRBJ2-3; D may be TRBD2 (6 bases). CDR1 and CDR2 (germline): GTSNPN, SVGIG (reference sequence). V was pared by 7 bases and J by 1 base, with 18 bases between. The CDR3 runs 15 residues. CDR3 sequence (DNA): TGTGCCTCCCTCTGGGGGGAGTCGCGCACAGATACGCAGTATTTT. Its protein product is CASLWGESRTDTQYF.

The J gene is TRBJ1-2, the V gene TRBV28, with 11 bases fitting TRBD1. V shed 6 bases, J shed 6 bases, and the junction held 12 bases outside the gene matches. There are 16 residues in the CDR3. Per germline, CDR1 MDHEN and CDR2 SYDVKM. CDR3 DNA: TGTGCCAGCAGCTACTTAGGACAGGGGGCGCTTGATGGCTACACCTTC. Its protein product is CASSYLGQGALDGYTF.

V is TRBV27 and J is TRBJ1-1; no clear D gene. The ends were cut back, 6 bases at V and 1 base at J, with 9 bases in the middle. The CDR3 has 13 amino acids. Germline CDR1 is MNHEY and CDR2 is SMNVEV (reference sequence). For the CDR3, the DNA is TGTGCCAGCAGCTTGGGTCGGAACACTGAAGCTTTCTTT. As protein: CASSLGRNTEAFF.